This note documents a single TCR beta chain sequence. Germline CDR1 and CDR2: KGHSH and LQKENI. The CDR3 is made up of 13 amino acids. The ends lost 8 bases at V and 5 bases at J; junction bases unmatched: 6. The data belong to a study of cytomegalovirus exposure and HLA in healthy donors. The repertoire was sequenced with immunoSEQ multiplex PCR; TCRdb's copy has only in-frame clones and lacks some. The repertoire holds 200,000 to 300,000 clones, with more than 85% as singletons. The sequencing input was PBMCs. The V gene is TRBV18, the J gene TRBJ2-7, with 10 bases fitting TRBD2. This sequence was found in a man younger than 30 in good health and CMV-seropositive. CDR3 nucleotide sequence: TGTGCCAGCACGCGACTAGCGGGTAACGAGCAGTACTTC. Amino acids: CASTRLAGNEQYF.